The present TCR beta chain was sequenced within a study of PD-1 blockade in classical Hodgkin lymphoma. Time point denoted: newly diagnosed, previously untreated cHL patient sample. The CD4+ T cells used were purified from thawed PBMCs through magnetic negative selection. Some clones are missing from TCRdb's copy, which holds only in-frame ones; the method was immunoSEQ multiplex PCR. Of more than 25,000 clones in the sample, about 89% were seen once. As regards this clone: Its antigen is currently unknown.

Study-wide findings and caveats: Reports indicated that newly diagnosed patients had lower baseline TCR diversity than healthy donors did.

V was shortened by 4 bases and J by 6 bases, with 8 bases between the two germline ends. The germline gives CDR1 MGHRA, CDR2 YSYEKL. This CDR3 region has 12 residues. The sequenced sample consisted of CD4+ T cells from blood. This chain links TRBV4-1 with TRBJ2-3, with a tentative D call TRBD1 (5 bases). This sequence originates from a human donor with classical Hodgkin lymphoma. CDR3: CASSPRADTQYF. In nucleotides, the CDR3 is TGCGCCAGCAGCCCCAGGGCCGATACGCAGTATTTT.